The 17 T cell receptor beta chains presented below share a single source sample, sequenced in a study of T cells after yellow fever vaccination. TCRdb reprocessed the 5' RACE reads with MiXCR, giving one entry per CDR3 protein. The data contain about 210,000 distinct CDR3 sequences, about 3% of them seen just once; the ten biggest clones take up around 3.3%. The source material was CD4+ T cells sorted from PBMCs, sampled 10 days after the yellow fever booster vaccination. The receptor source for this set is a man aged 18 to 29 who received the YFV17D yellow fever vaccine.

This sequence joins TRBV25-1 and TRBJ1-6; 9 bases are a match to TRBD1. Germline CDR1 MGHDK, CDR2 SYGVNS. With V trimmed by 5 bases and J by 7 bases, 9 bases remained unmatched. The CDR3 has 16 amino acids. CDR3 amino acids: CASSSGQGFDNSPLHF. The CDR3 DNA follows: TGTGCCAGCAGTTCTGGACAGGGGTTCGACAATTCACCCCTCCACTTT.

This clonotype has a count of ten or more. The V and J genes are TRBV10-3 and TRBJ2-3; no clear D. The V and J ends lost 10 bases and 2 bases respectively, with 10 bases between them. Germline loops: CDR1 ENHRY, CDR2 SYGVKD. The CDR3 loop spans 12 amino acids. CDR3 sequence: CANRDNTDTQYF. CDR3 sequence (DNA): TGTGCCAACCGAGACAACACAGATACGCAGTATTTT.

This clonotype was detected a few times. The V gene is TRBV12-3 or TRBV12-4, the J gene TRBJ2-2; no firm D call. The ends were cut back, 5 bases at V and 17 bases at J, with 15 bases in the middle. This CDR3 has 11 amino acids. CDR3 DNA sequence: TGTGCCAGCAGTCTGAATACAGTATACTTTTTT. Translation gives CASSLNTVYFF.

This clonotype was observed a few times. This chain links TRBV6-6 with TRBJ2-3; TRBD2 is a possible D gene (6 bases). CDR3 size: 17 residues. With 5 bases removed from V and 1 base from J, the gap between germline ends came to 19 bases. Germline-derived CDR1 and CDR2 are MNHNY and SVGAGI (reference sequence). The CDR3 sequence is CASSRDRRERGTDTQYF. The CDR3 nucleotides read TGTGCCAGCAGTAGAGACCGGAGGGAGCGGGGCACAGATACGCAGTATTTT.

V usage is TRBV30 and J usage is TRBJ2-1; the match to TRBD2 covers 12 bases. This CDR3 has 14 amino acids. V lost 7 bases, J lost 10 bases, and 11 bases stayed unmatched. Germline CDR1 GTSNPN, CDR2 SVGIG (reference sequence). This chain's CDR3 is CALPASGGAGEQFF. CDR3 bases: TGTGCCTTACCGGCTAGCGGGGGGGCGGGCGAGCAGTTCTTC.

This clonotype appeared many times. The V and J genes are TRBV20-1 and TRBJ2-7; TRBD2 matches 8 bases. Germline CDR1 DFQATT, CDR2 SNEGSKA (reference sequence). The CDR3 covers 16 residues. Trimming at V came to 4 bases and at J to 3 bases, leaving 14 bases not matched to a gene. The CDR3 loop reads CSATPSPVAGFYEQYF. The CDR3 region has the DNA TGCAGTGCTACTCCAAGTCCGGTAGCGGGGTTCTACGAGCAGTACTTC.

This chain uses TRBV15 with TRBJ2-7; D is unresolved. Germline V gene sequence: CDR1 LNHNV, CDR2 YYDKDF (reference sequence). The CDR3 is 16 amino acids. V was cut by 1 base and J by 2 bases, with 15 bases left in between. CDR3 DNA: TGTGCCACCAGCAGAGTATCGGCACAGAGACCCTACGAGCAGTACTTC. Protein product: CATSRVSAQRPYEQYF.

This clonotype showed up many times. The chain uses TRBV7-7 and TRBJ2-3; 10 bases match TRBD2. J gave up 6 bases and V 5 bases, and 11 bases lay outside the gene matches. Germline V CDR1 and CDR2: SSHAT, FNYEAQ (reference sequence). This CDR3 has 16 residues. The CDR3 region is CASSPRAGGPGDTQYF. Written as DNA, the CDR3 is TGTGCCAGCAGCCCTCGAGCGGGGGGGCCGGGCGATACGCAGTATTTT.

This chain uses TRBV15 with TRBJ1-1; no reliable D call. The ends were cut back, 0 bases at V and 1 base at J, with 9 bases in the middle. CDR1 is LNHNV, CDR2 YYDKDF, per germline (reference sequence). The CDR3 totals 15 residues. CDR3 DNA: TGTGCCACCAGCAGAGACCCAGTCAGGAACACTGAAGCTTTCTTT. Translated, it gives CATSRDPVRNTEAFF.

This chain links TRBV5-6 with TRBJ2-5; 14 bases agree with TRBD2. V was pared by 4 bases and J by 4 bases, with 9 bases of the junction left unmatched. There are 17 residues in the CDR3. The germline V gene encodes CDR1 SGHDT and CDR2 YYEEEE. The CDR3 nucleotides read TGTGCCAGCAGCGCGTCGACTAGCGGGGGGGCGGGAGAGACCCAGTACTTC. Amino acids: CASSASTSGGAGETQYF.

This clonotype was seen only a few times. This sequence joins TRBV7-2 and TRBJ1-5, with D unclear. There are 12 residues in the CDR3. V lost 4 bases and J 5 bases, leaving 6 bases between the germline ends. Per the germline V gene, CDR1 is SGHTA and CDR2 is FQGNSA. CDR3 protein: CASSSRDQPQHF. The CDR3 DNA follows: TGTGCCAGCAGCTCGCGAGATCAGCCCCAGCATTTT.

This clonotype showed up many times. V usage is TRBV2 and J usage is TRBJ2-2; maybe TRBD1 (5 bases). The CDR3 sequence is 11 residues long. The V end was cut by 8 bases, the J end by 7 bases, with 8 bases between. Germline CDR1 and CDR2: SNHLY and FYNNEI. CDR3 DNA sequence: TGTGCCAGCGGGGCTTTCGGGGAGCTGTTTTTT. Its translation: CASGAFGELFF.

This clonotype turned up a few times. The chain couples TRBV7-8 to TRBJ1-2; 9 bases match TRBD1. CDR1 and CDR2 (germline): SGHVS, FQNEAQ. V was pared by 5 bases and J by 2 bases, with 6 bases of the junction left unmatched. The CDR3 consists of 15 residues. The CDR3 sequence is CASSLRQGGNYGYTF. The DNA of the CDR3 is TGTGCCAGCAGCCTTCGACAGGGGGGAAACTATGGCTACACCTTC.

The rearrangement joins TRBV12-3 or TRBV12-4 to TRBJ1-1; TRBD1 is a possible D gene (6 bases). The V and J ends lost 5 bases and 7 bases respectively, with 11 bases between them. CDR3 length: 12 residues. The CDR3 coding sequence is TGTGCCAGCAGTAAAGGACAGAGTGAAGCTTTCTTT. Translating gives CASSKGQSEAFF.

CDR3 sequence (DNA): TGTGCCTGGAGTCGACAGTCGGCTAATGAAAAACTGTTTTTT. Its protein product is CAWSRQSANEKLFF. V gene TRBV30 combines with J gene TRBJ1-4; possibly TRBD1 for D (5 bases). The germline gives CDR1 GTSNPN, CDR2 SVGIG (reference sequence). V lost 2 bases and J lost 3, with 10 bases in between. There are 14 residues in the CDR3.

A few counts support this clonotype. The rearrangement joins TRBV24-1 to TRBJ2-5; 8 bases are a match to TRBD1. CDR3 length equals 15 residues. The V and J ends lost 5 bases and 4 bases, in that order; junction bases with no gene match: 8. Per germline, CDR1 KGHDR and CDR2 SFDVKD. This CDR3 is CATSGTQGAGETQYF. The DNA for the CDR3 is TGTGCCACCAGTGGTACCCAGGGGGCGGGAGAGACCCAGTACTTC.

This clonotype was found a few times. This chain's CDR3 is CASSRRVGNTEAFF. In DNA, the CDR3 is TGTGCCAGCAGTCGCAGGGTAGGGAACACTGAAGCTTTCTTT. J is TRBJ1-1 and V is TRBV12-3 or TRBV12-4; TRBD1 is a possible D gene (5 bases). V shed 5 bases and J shed 1 base, with 11 bases lying between them. The CDR3 covers 14 residues.